Presented here are 18 T cell receptor beta chains from one specimen sequenced in a study of radiotherapy plus CTLA-4 blockade in lung cancer. Method: immunoSEQ multiplex PCR; TCRdb's copy keeps in-frame clones and lacks some. This sample has about 120,000 clones, with just under 80% found just once. The source was peripheral blood, collected from a patient treated with radiotherapy plus ipilimumab. These receptors all come from a human donor with non-small cell lung cancer who had a partial response to radiotherapy plus ipilimumab.

V usage is TRBV19 and J usage is TRBJ1-1; 7 positions agree with TRBD1. V shed 1 base, J shed 3 bases, and the junction held 5 bases outside the gene matches. Germline V gives CDR1 LNHDA, CDR2 SQIVND (reference sequence). The CDR3 sequence is 15 residues long. In nucleotides, the CDR3 is TGTGCCAGTAGTATAGGGGCCAGGGGGGACACTGAAGCTTTCTTT. Translated, it gives CASSIGARGDTEAFF. Together with reference TRBV19 and TRBJ1-1, the CDR3 gives the full variable domain: DGGITQSPKYLFRKEGQNVTLSCEQNLNHDAMYWYRQDPGQGLRLIYYSQIVNDFQKGDIAEGYSVSREKKESFPLTVTSAQKNPTAFYLCASSIGARGDTEAFFGQGTRLTVV.

The chain employs TRBV5-1 and TRBJ1-3; D is unclear. V dropped 2 bases and J dropped 0 bases, with 6 bases sitting between them. Germline CDR1 and CDR2: SGHRS and YFSETQ. This CDR3 spans 14 amino acids. Here the CDR3 reads CASSLGVSGNTIYF. CDR3 DNA sequence: TGCGCCAGCAGCTTAGGAGTCTCTGGAAACACCATATATTTT.

J is TRBJ2-5 and V is TRBV27; D unresolved. This CDR3 has 15 residues. Trimming left V 5 bases short and J 1 base short, with 14 bases between. Germline V gene lookup returns CDR1 MNHEY and CDR2 SMNVEV (reference sequence). The CDR3: CASSHYRDFQETQYF. The CDR3 DNA reads TGTGCCAGCAGTCACTACCGTGACTTCCAAGAGACCCAGTACTTC.

The chain employs TRBV5-1 and TRBJ2-1; TRBD2 matches 8 bases. The CDR3 has 18 amino acids. Germline-derived CDR1 and CDR2 are SGHRS and YFSETQ. Trimming removed 4 bases from V and 3 bases from J; junction bases left unmatched: 15. CDR3 amino acids: CASSQRLASAKLYNEQFF. The CDR3 region has the DNA TGCGCCAGCAGCCAGAGACTAGCGTCTGCCAAGCTCTACAATGAGCAGTTCTTC.

This chain uses TRBV27 with TRBJ1-2; a possible D gene is TRBD1 (5 bases). V gave up 7 bases and J gave up 5 bases, with 23 bases separating them. The CDR3 is made up of 16 amino acids. CDR1 is MNHEY, CDR2 SMNVEV, per germline (reference sequence). CDR3 DNA: TGTGCCAGCAAAAGAGACACGACAGCCGATTATTATGGCTACACCTTC. It encodes CASKRDTTADYYGYTF.

A few counts support this clone. The chain couples TRBV6-6 to TRBJ1-1; perhaps TRBD1 as D (6 bases). The V gene's germline CDR1 is MNHNY and CDR2 SVGAGI (reference sequence). V lost 5 bases to trimming and J lost 7 bases, with 11 bases between them. This CDR3 has 12 amino acids. The CDR3 reads CASSTRQVEAFF. CDR3 DNA: TGTGCCAGCAGTACCCGACAGGTTGAAGCTTTCTTT.

V and J are TRBV6-5 and TRBJ2-2; D unresolved. Germline CDR1 MNHEY, CDR2 SVGAGI. The V and J ends lost 6 bases and 3 bases respectively, with 5 bases between them. The CDR3 covers 12 residues. CDR3 in amino acids: CASSPYTGELFF. CDR3 sequence (DNA): TGTGCCAGCAGCCCGTACACCGGGGAGCTGTTTTTT.

This chain links TRBV5-1 with TRBJ2-1, with D perhaps TRBD2 (6 bases). The CDR3 sequence is 17 residues long. Trimming removed 0 bases at V and 5 bases at J, with 18 bases between. The germline CDR1 and CDR2 sequences are SGHRS and YFSETQ. As DNA, the CDR3 is TGCGCCAGCAGCTTGGAAAATACCGGGACTCCCAACAATGAGCAGTTCTTC. It yields the protein CASSLENTGTPNNEQFF.

The rearrangement joins TRBV27 to TRBJ2-6; 13 bases align to TRBD2. The CDR3 has 18 residues. V lost 7 bases, J lost 2 bases, and 8 bases stayed unmatched. The V gene's germline CDR1 is MNHEY and CDR2 SMNVEV (reference sequence). CDR3 sequence: CASTRTSGSVTGANVLTF. The CDR3 DNA reads as TGTGCCAGCACTCGGACTAGCGGGAGTGTAACTGGGGCCAACGTCCTGACTTTC.

The sample holds many counts of this clone. CDR3 sequence: CASSLQGISYEQYF. The DNA for the CDR3 is TGTGCCAGCAGCTTACAGGGGATCTCCTACGAGCAGTACTTC. The chain carries TRBV7-9 and TRBJ2-7; D possibly corresponds to TRBD1 (6 bases). The CDR3 is 14 amino acids. Between the trimmed V and J ends, which lost 2 bases and 0 bases, there was a span of 8 bases. In germline, CDR1 is SEHNR, CDR2 FQNEAQ (reference sequence).

This clone was recorded once. This rearrangement joins TRBV6-1 to TRBJ2-5; 16 bases map to TRBD2. V was pared by 4 bases and J by 4 bases, with 12 bases of the junction left unmatched. Per germline, CDR1 MNHNS and CDR2 SASEGT. The CDR3 contains 19 residues. CDR3 nucleotides: TGTGCCAGCAGTGCCGGGACTAGCGGGAGGGCGCCTGGGAGAGAGACCCAGTACTTC. Its protein is CASSAGTSGRAPGRETQYF.

The chain couples TRBV18 to TRBJ1-5, with 8 bases aligning to TRBD1. With 3 bases clipped from V and 0 bases from J, the junction kept 10 bases outside the gene matches. Germline lookup yields CDR1 KGHSH and CDR2 LQKENI. The CDR3 is made up of 18 amino acids. The DNA of the CDR3 is TGTGCCAGCTCACCGGGGACAGGTGGAGGGTATAGCAATCAGCCCCAGCATTTT. Translating it yields CASSPGTGGGYSNQPQHF.

V gene TRBV28 combines with J gene TRBJ2-7, with a tentative D call TRBD1 (5 bases). Germline values: CDR1 MDHEN, CDR2 SYDVKM. CDR3 length: 13 amino acids. The V and J ends lost 6 bases and 9 bases respectively, with 18 bases between them. The CDR3 nucleotides read TGTGCCAGCAGACATCGAGACAGCCGGATGCAGTACTTC. This gives the protein CASRHRDSRMQYF.

V and J are TRBV7-3 and TRBJ2-2; 11 positions agree with TRBD2. Germline V gene lookup returns CDR1 SGHTA and CDR2 FQGTGA. V dropped 5 bases and J dropped 7; count of bases not matched to a gene: 9. There are 16 residues in the CDR3. The CDR3 here is CASSPTSGRGGGELFF. The DNA for the CDR3 is TGTGCCAGCAGCCCAACTAGCGGGAGAGGGGGCGGGGAGCTGTTTTTT.

The rearrangement links TRBV2 to TRBJ2-5, with TRBD1 matching 8 bases. Judging by the DNA end, TRBJ2-7 fits better; the J call may be wrong. The germline V gene encodes CDR1 SNHLY and CDR2 FYNNEI. The CDR3 totals 17 residues. CDR3 sequence (DNA): TGTGCCAGCAGTTTGGACAGGGAACGCAGTTCCGCCTACGAGCAGTACTTC. Its translation is CASSLDRERSSAYEQYF.

CDR3: CASSFPGTSGELFF. CDR3 coding DNA: TGTGCCAGCAGCTTCCCCGGGACTAGCGGGGAGCTGTTTTTT. This chain uses TRBV7-6 with TRBJ2-2; the match to TRBD2 covers 8 bases. The germline gives CDR1 SGHVS, CDR2 FNYEAQ. The CDR3 is made up of 14 amino acids. The V gene end was trimmed by 3 bases and the J gene end by 7 bases; junction bases not matched to a gene: 4.

Comment on this clone: The sample carries other DNA sequences with the same CDR3. This rearrangement joins TRBV6-1 to TRBJ1-2; 10 positions agree with TRBD1. Germline loops: CDR1 MNHNS, CDR2 SASEGT. J lost 3 bases, V lost 5 bases, and 3 bases had no gene match. The CDR3 is 14 residues long. CDR3 protein: CASSRTGGDYGYTF. CDR3 nucleotides: TGTGCCAGCAGTCGGACAGGGGGTGACTATGGCTACACCTTC.

In this sample, this clone turned up once. This chain uses TRBV6-1 with TRBJ1-4, with a weak D call TRBD1 (6 bases). This CDR3 contains 14 residues. Trimming removed 8 bases from V and 7 bases from J, with 17 bases in between. Germline CDR1 reads MNHNS; CDR2 reads SASEGT. The DNA of the CDR3 is TGTGCCAGCCTCCTGACCGGGACACTTGAAAAACTGTTTTTT. Amino acids: CASLLTGTLEKLFF.